The rows below give T cell receptor beta chains drawn from one sample of a study of PD-L1 blockade in urothelial cancer. Produced via immunoSEQ multiplex PCR; TCRdb's table is partial and in-frame only. The table records tens of thousands of clones, 79% of them present only once. The starting material was PBMCs, obtained around atezolizumab (anti-PD-L1) treatment. The receptors shown here come from a man aged 65 to 79 with urothelial cancer. CDR3s include the opening cysteine and the closing phenylalanine or tryptophan. The D gene is left open where the match is weak. Not every row has a clone size; where given, it reads once, few, many or a size class.

D: TRBD1; size: NA; J: TRBJ2-2; V: TRBV29-1; length: 14; DNA: TGCAGCGTGGGGACAGGGCCAAGTGGCGGGGAGCTGTTTTTT; CDR3: CSVGTGPSGGELFF
D: TRBD1; size: NA; J: TRBJ1-2; V: TRBV6-5; length: 15; DNA: TGTGCCAGCAGTAGCGGGACAGGGGCTAACTATGGCTACACCTTC; CDR3: CASSSGTGANYGYTF
D: TRBD2; size: NA; J: TRBJ2-1; V: TRBV6-5; length: 12; DNA: TGTGCCAGCACCCCCGGGGGGGGTGAGCAGTTCTTC; CDR3: CASTPGGGEQFF
D: TRBD1; size: NA; J: TRBJ1-3; V: TRBV6-4; length: 15; DNA: TGTGCCAGCAGTCGCAGGGGGTCCTCTGGAAACACCATATATTTT; CDR3: CASSRRGSSGNTIYF
D: TRBD2; size: once; J: TRBJ2-5; V: TRBV30; length: 15; DNA: TGTGCCTGGAGTCCACTCGTAGCGGGCCAAGAGACCCAGTACTTC; CDR3: CAWSPLVAGQETQYF
D: TRBD1; size: NA; J: TRBJ2-1; V: TRBV2; length: 15; DNA: TGTGCCAGCAGGCGGGACAGGGGGCTGGACAATGAGCAGTTCTTC; CDR3: CASRRDRGLDNEQFF
D: NA; size: NA; J: TRBJ2-7; V: TRBV27; length: 13; DNA: TGTGCCAGCAGGCTTTTAGGCGGCAACGAGCAGTACTTC; CDR3: CASRLLGGNEQYF
D: NA; size: NA; J: TRBJ1-4; V: TRBV11-2; length: 14; DNA: TGTGCCAGCAGCTTATATACGGCGGATGAAAAACTGTTTTTT; CDR3: CASSLYTADEKLFF
D: TRBD2; size: NA; J: TRBJ2-2; V: TRBV19; length: 15; DNA: TGTGCCAGTGCCTCCGGACTAGCGGGAGAGGTGGAGCTGTTTTTT; CDR3: CASASGLAGEVELFF
D: TRBD1; size: NA; J: TRBJ1-2; V: TRBV28; length: 15; DNA: TGTGCCAGCAGTTCCTCGGGACAGTATAACTATGGCTACACCTTC; CDR3: CASSSSGQYNYGYTF
D: NA; size: NA; J: TRBJ1-4; V: TRBV5-1; length: 15; DNA: TGCGCCAGCAGCTTGGGTGTTGACTGGAATGAAAAACTGTTTTTT; CDR3: CASSLGVDWNEKLFF
D: NA; size: few; J: TRBJ1-2; V: TRBV2; length: 13; DNA: TGTGCCAGCAGTGCACAGGGTTCCTATGGCTACACCTTC; CDR3: CASSAQGSYGYTF
D: NA; size: NA; J: TRBJ1-1; V: TRBV5-1; length: 14; DNA: TGCGCCAGCAGCTTGGACGGGGAGAGCACTGAAGCTTTCTTT; CDR3: CASSLDGESTEAFF
D: NA; size: NA; J: TRBJ2-2; V: TRBV10-2; length: 15; DNA: TGCGCCAGCAGTGAGTCTGGGCCTGATTTCGGGGAGCTGTTTTTT; CDR3: CASSESGPDFGELFF
D: NA; size: NA; J: TRBJ2-2; V: TRBV11-3; length: 17; DNA: TGTGCCAGCAGCTTAGGCGGGGCGGGATTGGGCACCGGGGAGCTGTTTTTT; CDR3: CASSLGGAGLGTGELFF
D: TRBD1; size: NA; J: TRBJ2-7; V: TRBV9; length: 15; DNA: TGTGCCAGCAGCACGGGACAGCTCCTAACCTACGAGCAGTACTTC; CDR3: CASSTGQLLTYEQYF
D: NA; size: NA; J: TRBJ2-3; V: TRBV6-4; length: 13; DNA: TGTGCCAGCTCCCGGACGCAGGGGTTAACGCAGTATTTT; CDR3: CASSRTQGLTQYF
D: NA; size: NA; J: TRBJ1-1; V: TRBV6-6; length: 13; DNA: TGTGCCAGCAGTTTGTTGGCCCGCACTGAAGCTTTCTTT; CDR3: CASSLLARTEAFF
D: TRBD2; size: NA; J: TRBJ2-7; V: TRBV6-1; length: 13; DNA: TGTGCCAGCAGTTTTAGCGGGAGCGGCGAGCAGTACTTC; CDR3: CASSFSGSGEQYF
D: NA; size: NA; J: TRBJ2-5; V: TRBV7-8; length: 14; DNA: TGTGCCAGCAGCCGACTAGAATCCCAAGAGACCCAGTACTTC; CDR3: CASSRLESQETQYF
D: NA; size: NA; J: TRBJ2-3; V: TRBV5-5; length: 19; DNA: TGTGCCAGCAGTTCTCCCCCAGAATCAGCGGAACCTAGCACAGATACGCAGTATTTT; CDR3: CASSSPPESAEPSTDTQYF
D: NA; size: NA; J: TRBJ1-1; V: TRBV6-1; length: 10; DNA: TGTGCCAGCAGTGCCGGGAAAGCTTTCTTT; CDR3: CASSAGKAFF
D: TRBD2; size: NA; J: TRBJ2-5; V: TRBV27; length: 15; DNA: TGTGCCAGCAGCACCTCTAGCGGGAGTACAGAGACCCAGTACTTC; CDR3: CASSTSSGSTETQYF
D: TRBD2; size: NA; J: TRBJ2-1; V: TRBV30; length: 16; DNA: TGTGCCTGGAGTGTTCGGGGAGGGGTGAGGACCAATGAGCAGTTCTTC; CDR3: CAWSVRGGVRTNEQFF
D: TRBD1; size: NA; J: TRBJ2-7; V: TRBV2; length: 13; DNA: TGTGCCAGCACCAGGGACAGAAACTACGAGCAGTACTTC; CDR3: CASTRDRNYEQYF
D: NA; size: NA; J: TRBJ1-1; V: TRBV29-1; length: 13; DNA: TGCAGCGTTGAACAACAGACAAACACTGAAGCTTTCTTT; CDR3: CSVEQQTNTEAFF
D: NA; size: NA; J: TRBJ1-1; V: TRBV19; length: 13; DNA: TGTGCCAGTACCCCAACAGAGAACACTGAAGCTTTCTTT; CDR3: CASTPTENTEAFF
D: TRBD2; size: NA; J: TRBJ2-1; V: TRBV18; length: 17; DNA: TGTGCCAGCTCACCATTAATAGCGGGAGCGTCCGGGAATGAGCAGTTCTTC; CDR3: CASSPLIAGASGNEQFF
D: TRBD1; size: NA; J: TRBJ2-7; V: TRBV7-2; length: 14; DNA: TGTGCCAGCAGTCTCACACAGGGGGCCAACGAGCAGTACTTC; CDR3: CASSLTQGANEQYF
D: TRBD2; size: NA; J: TRBJ2-7; V: TRBV28; length: 15; DNA: TGTGCCAGCAGATTGACTAGCGGGAGGATCTACGAGCAGTACTTC; CDR3: CASRLTSGRIYEQYF
D: TRBD1; size: NA; J: TRBJ2-7; V: TRBV19; length: 17; DNA: TGTGCCAGTAGTACCCCCAGACAGGGCCCGGGGACCTACGAGCAGTACTTC; CDR3: CASSTPRQGPGTYEQYF
D: TRBD1; size: NA; J: TRBJ1-5; V: TRBV28; length: 14; DNA: TGTGCCACCTTGACGACAGGGGTAAGGCAGCCCCAGCATTTT; CDR3: CATLTTGVRQPQHF
D: TRBD2; size: NA; J: TRBJ2-1; V: TRBV5-1; length: 15; DNA: TGCGCCAGCAGCGACAGCGGGAGAATGAACAATGAGCAGTTCTTC; CDR3: CASSDSGRMNNEQFF
D: NA; size: NA; J: TRBJ1-1; V: TRBV5-4; length: 13; DNA: TGTGCCAGCAGCTTGGGGAGGGACCTTGAAGCTTTCTTT; CDR3: CASSLGRDLEAFF
D: TRBD1; size: NA; J: TRBJ1-1; V: TRBV4-1; length: 14; DNA: TGCGCCAGCAGCCAAGATCCTCGGGACAGAGAAGCTTTCTTT; CDR3: CASSQDPRDREAFF
D: NA; size: NA; J: TRBJ2-1; V: TRBV11-3; length: 14; DNA: TGTGCCAGCAGCTTAACGGGCTCCTACAATGAGCAGTTCTTC; CDR3: CASSLTGSYNEQFF
D: TRBD1; size: NA; J: TRBJ1-3; V: TRBV5-7; length: 15; DNA: TGTGCCAGCAGCCACTTAGGGGACAGTGGAAACACCATATATTTT; CDR3: CASSHLGDSGNTIYF
D: TRBD2; size: NA; J: TRBJ2-7; V: TRBV27; length: 14; DNA: TGTGCCAGCAGTTTACGGGAGGGCCAGGACGAGCAGTACTTC; CDR3: CASSLREGQDEQYF
D: NA; size: NA; J: TRBJ1-2; V: TRBV2; length: 14; DNA: TGTGCCAGCAGTGAACGGGACTGGGCCTATGGCTACACCTTC; CDR3: CASSERDWAYGYTF
D: TRBD2; size: NA; J: TRBJ2-3; V: TRBV5-1; length: 16; DNA: TGCGCCAGCAGCTCTCGGACTAGCGCCACTGCCGATACGCAGTATTTT; CDR3: CASSSRTSATADTQYF
D: TRBD2; size: NA; J: TRBJ2-3; V: TRBV5-6; length: 16; DNA: TGTGCCAGCAGCTTGACGACTAGCGGGAGGACAGATACGCAGTATTTT; CDR3: CASSLTTSGRTDTQYF
D: TRBD1; size: NA; J: TRBJ2-1; V: TRBV9; length: 15; DNA: TGTGCCAGCAGCGACCGACAGGGGGCTGAGAATGAGCAGTTCTTC; CDR3: CASSDRQGAENEQFF
D: NA; size: NA; J: TRBJ2-3; V: TRBV10-3; length: 15; DNA: TGTGCCATCAGTGAGTACAGTGCTAGCACAGATACGCAGTATTTT; CDR3: CAISEYSASTDTQYF
D: NA; size: NA; J: TRBJ1-2; V: TRBV7-9; length: 15; DNA: TGTGCCAGCAGCTTAGTCCTACAAGGGGGCTATGGCTACACCTTC; CDR3: CASSLVLQGGYGYTF
D: TRBD1; size: NA; J: TRBJ1-4; V: TRBV5-1; length: 15; DNA: TGCGCCAGCAGCTTCCGCGGGACAGGAGATGAAAAACTGTTTTTT; CDR3: CASSFRGTGDEKLFF
D: NA; size: NA; J: TRBJ2-2; V: TRBV2; length: 13; DNA: TGTGCCAGCAGCGCCCGGGTGACCGGGGAGCTGTTTTTT; CDR3: CASSARVTGELFF
D: NA; size: once; J: TRBJ2-6; V: TRBV7-9; length: 18; DNA: TGTGCCAGCTCGTCCTCCCCCGCGGATTTCTCTGGGGCCAACGTCCTGACTTTC; CDR3: CASSSSPADFSGANVLTF